These T cell receptor beta chains were read from a single sample in a study of cytomegalovirus exposure and HLA in healthy donors. The table came from immunoSEQ multiplex PCR; TCRdb's copy has only in-frame clones and leaves some out. The sample gives about 160,000 clones, approximately 96% of which show up once; approximately 0.82% is in the top ten. Sequenced material: PBMCs. The receptor source for this set is a woman aged 18 to 35 in good health and CMV-seronegative. The CDR3 runs from the conserved cysteine through the conserved F or W. A D gene is named only where the DNA matches it firmly. Clone size is shown for a subset of rows, as once, few, many or a class of expanded clone.

abundance | d_gene | j_gene | v_gene | CDR3nt | CDR3aa
NA | TRBD2 | TRBJ2-7 | TRBV11-3 | TGTGCCAGCAGCCTGCGGGGGGCGGGGGAGCAGTACTTC | CASSLRGAGEQYF
NA | NA | TRBJ1-1 | TRBV7-8 | TGTGCCAGCAGCCCGCGACAAAGCATGAACACTGAAGCTTTCTTT | CASSPRQSMNTEAFF
NA | TRBD1 | TRBJ2-7 | TRBV5-6 | TGTGCCAGCAGCTCCGGGACAGGTTCGATTAGGAGCTCCTACGAGCAGTACTTC | CASSSGTGSIRSSYEQYF
NA | TRBD2 | TRBJ2-2 | TRBV7-2 | TGTGCCAGCAGCTTAGTAGCGGGGGCGACCACCGGGGAGCTGTTTTTT | CASSLVAGATTGELFF
NA | NA | TRBJ2-5 | TRBV12-2 | TGTGCAAGTCGCTTATTCAGCCAAGAGACCCAGTACTTC | CASRLFSQETQYF
NA | TRBD1 | TRBJ1-1 | TRBV29-1 | TGCAGCGTTGGGGGCGTCGACAGGGTGAAACCTGAAGCTTTCTTT | CSVGGVDRVKPEAFF
NA | NA | TRBJ1-3 | TRBV9 | TGTGCCAGCAGCGTGTCCCAGGGGCGGGGAAACACCATATATTTT | CASSVSQGRGNTIYF
NA | NA | TRBJ1-1 | TRBV9 | TGTGCCAGCAGCGGAACAGCAGCGGAGCGAGCTTTCTTT | CASSGTAAERAFF
few | TRBD2 | TRBJ2-7 | TRBV4-3 | TGCGCCAGCAGTCAGACTAGCGGTTCCTACGAGCAGTACTTC | CASSQTSGSYEQYF
NA | NA | TRBJ2-5 | TRBV7-2 | TGTGCCAGCAGCTTAGGCCAGACACCCCAAGAGACCCAGTACTTC | CASSLGQTPQETQYF
NA | TRBD1 | TRBJ1-2 | TRBV29-1 | TGCAGCGTTCGGGACAGGGGCCTTGGCTACACCTTC | CSVRDRGLGYTF
NA | TRBD1 | TRBJ2-7 | TRBV7-2 | TGTGCCAGCAGCTCACCCATCGGGACAGGGTACGAGCAGTACTTC | CASSSPIGTGYEQYF
few | NA | TRBJ1-1 | TRBV9 | TGTGCCAGCAGCACCCAATCGGGCACTGAAGCTTTCTTT | CASSTQSGTEAFF